This T cell receptor beta chain was captured by sequencing in a study of breast tumors, draining lymph nodes, adjacent tissues. Study-level findings and limits: Data fit most tumor T cells coming from lymph node, expanding in tumor. Compared with lymph nodes, tumors were less diverse; compared with nontumor tissue, more.

Axillary draining lymph nodes of breast cancer patients supplied the node samples. On this clonotype: Its target is unknown.

The CDR3 has 12 amino acids. The germline V and J ends were trimmed by 5 bases and 7 bases, with 12 bases remaining between them. Germline CDR1 is SGHNT and CDR2 is YYREEE (reference sequence). Each CDR3 protein gets one entry after TCRdb re-called the multiplex PCR reads with MiXCR. The data contain 140,000 to 150,000 distinct CDR3 sequences, 32% of them seen just once; the ten biggest clones take up 2.3%. The sequenced material came from axillary lymph node tissue. The receptor comes from a female donor with breast cancer. Some clones in this sample may be carry-over from other donors' samples. The chain combines TRBV5-4 with TRBJ1-2; D remains ambiguous. CDR3 in DNA: TGTGCCAGCAGTCGGAACACGTTTGGCTACACCTTC. Translated, it gives CASSRNTFGYTF. Variable domain in full (rest from reference TRBV5-4 and TRBJ1-2): ETGVTQSPTHLIKTRGQQVTLRCSSQSGHNTVSWYQQALGQGPQFIFQYYREEENGRGNFPPRFSGLQFPNYSSELNVNALELDDSALYLCASSRNTFGYTFGSGTRLTVV.